This T cell receptor beta chain comes out of a study of shared clonotypes between healthy human individuals. In the sorted-subset replicate PCRs, about 190 ng DNA, 25,000 to 35,000 T cell genomes, was used. Sequencing was performed with immunoSEQ multiplex PCR; in TCRdb, only in-frame clones are kept and a portion is missing. The table shows roughly 650,000 clones, with approximately 96% occurring only once. Per the germline V gene, CDR1 is SGHRS and CDR2 is YFSETQ. There are 14 residues in the CDR3. The V end lost 2 bases, the J end lost 0 bases, and 9 bases lay between the germline ends. Points on this clone: Its matching antigen is unknown.

Naive CD8 cells, CD45RO-negative and positively selected for CCR7, excluded terminally differentiated effector memory CD45RA+ cells. Study observations and caveats: Clonotype sharing levels among donors were expected to vary with sequencing depth.

Specimen: naive CD8+ T cells sorted from blood. V and J are TRBV5-1 and TRBJ2-7, with D perhaps matching TRBD2 (6 bases). The receptor's source is a woman aged 30 to 39 in good health. CDR3 DNA: TGCGCCAGCAGCTTCCACGGGAGCTCCTACGAGCAGTACTTC. Translated: CASSFHGSSYEQYF.